The rows below give T cell receptor beta chains drawn from one sample of a study of sequential checkpoint blockade in melanoma. Assay used: immunoSEQ multiplex PCR; TCRdb lists only in-frame clones, some missing. The sample yields approximately 8,000 clones, roughly 70% seen once. This specimen consisted of CD8+ T cells sorted from blood (inferred from file names), obtained from a patient given nivolumab and ipilimumab in sequence. These receptors all come from a human patient with melanoma. Some clones in this sample may be carry-over from other donors' samples. The CDR3 runs from the conserved cysteine through the conserved F or W. D genes are given only for firm matches. Clone size is not always given. Where it is, it says once, few, many or a class for expanded clones.

d_call	v_call	clone_size	j_call	cdr3_aa	cdr3_nt
.	TRBV6-1	.	TRBJ1-5	CASSERSWASGDHF	TGTGCCAGCAGTGAAAGGTCGTGGGCGAGCGGAGATCATTTT
TRBD1	TRBV27	few	TRBJ1-1	CASLPTGVYTEAFF	TGTGCCAGCCTACCGACAGGGGTGTACACTGAAGCTTTCTTT
TRBD1	TRBV27	.	TRBJ1-5	CASSSGTGGSQPQHF	TGTGCCAGCAGCTCCGGGACAGGGGGAAGTCAGCCCCAGCATTTT
.	TRBV4-3	.	TRBJ1-5	CASSQFTGSNQPQHF	TGCGCCAGCAGCCAATTTACAGGGTCTAATCAGCCCCAGCATTTT
TRBD1	TRBV7-9	.	TRBJ2-5	CASSHPGGRETQYF	TGTGCCAGCAGCCACCCAGGGGGCCGGGAGACCCAGTACTTC
.	TRBV7-8	.	TRBJ1-5	CASSPSGSTMPQHF	TGTGCCAGCAGCCCCAGTGGGAGTACCATGCCCCAGCATTTT
.	TRBV7-9	.	TRBJ1-1	CASSPPTRGQNTEAFF	TGTGCCAGCAGCCCCCCGACGCGGGGGCAAAACACTGAAGCTTTCTTT
TRBD1	TRBV4-1	.	TRBJ2-7	CASSQEGQVSYEQYF	TGCGCCAGCAGCCAAGAGGGACAGGTATCCTACGAGCAGTACTTC
.	TRBV7-7	.	TRBJ2-7	CASSSPFGERAYEQYF	TGTGCTAGCAGCTCCCCGTTCGGGGAACGCGCCTACGAGCAGTACTTC
.	TRBV20-1	once	TRBJ1-2	CSATTGDHTF	TGCAGTGCTACGACCGGGGATCACACCTTC
.	TRBV2	.	TRBJ1-1	CASRQGSTEAFF	TGTGCCAGCAGGCAGGGTTCCACTGAAGCTTTCTTT
TRBD1	TRBV2	.	TRBJ1-2	CASSERDRQSNYGYTF	TGTGCCAGCAGTGAAAGGGACAGGCAATCTAACTATGGCTACACCTTC
TRBD1	TRBV4-2	few	TRBJ1-4	CASSRTGGKKLFF	TGTGCCAGCAGCAGAACAGGGGGGAAAAAACTGTTTTTT
.	TRBV4-1	few	TRBJ2-1	CASSQDGNRLNEQFF	TGCGCCAGCAGCCAAGATGGGAACAGGCTGAATGAGCAGTTCTTC
.	TRBV10-3	.	TRBJ2-7	CAISDRRLSYEQYF	TGTGCCATCAGCGACAGGCGGTTATCTTACGAGCAGTACTTC
TRBD2	TRBV11-2	.	TRBJ2-7	CASSPGLGNYEQYF	TGTGCCAGCAGCCCGGGACTAGGTAACTACGAGCAGTACTTC
TRBD2	TRBV2	.	TRBJ2-7	CASSDPTSGYYEQYF	TGTGCCAGCAGTGACCCCACTAGCGGGTACTACGAGCAGTACTTC
TRBD2	TRBV27	.	TRBJ2-7	CASSSRDRTSGGRYEQYF	TGTGCCAGCAGTTCAAGGGACAGGACTAGCGGGGGAAGGTACGAGCAGTACTTC
.	TRBV2	.	TRBJ1-1	CASSHDTTDMNTEAFF	TGTGCCAGCAGCCATGATACGACAGACATGAACACTGAAGCTTTCTTT
TRBD1	TRBV7-9	.	TRBJ2-7	CASSLRGDRAHEQYF	TGTGCCAGCAGCTTAAGGGGGGACAGGGCACACGAGCAGTACTTC
TRBD1	TRBV19	.	TRBJ1-5	CASSIKQGGYQPQHF	TGTGCCAGTAGTATAAAACAGGGGGGATATCAGCCCCAGCATTTT
TRBD2	TRBV27	.	TRBJ2-1	CASSLWTSGGINEQFF	TGTGCCAGCAGTTTATGGACTAGCGGGGGTATCAATGAGCAGTTCTTC
.	TRBV5-1	few	TRBJ2-7	CASSLVGGRGRYEQYF	TGCGCCAGCAGCTTGGTCGGGGGGCGCGGTAGGTACGAGCAGTACTTC